These T cell receptor beta chains were read from a single sample in a study of T cell repertoires in cytomegalovirus infection. TCRdb fed the reads into MiXCR, producing one record per CDR3 protein. The sample has approximately 180,000 distinct CDR3 sequences; roughly a sixth are singletons. Sequencing was carried out using CD8+ T cells from PBMCs. These receptors originate from a human donor in good health (CMV status not recorded). Some clones in this sample may be carry-over from other donors' samples. The CDR3 runs from the conserved cysteine through the conserved F or W. A D gene is named only where the DNA matches it firmly. Expanded clones get a size class; other rows say once, few or many, or leave the size out.

d_gene	j_gene	abundance	v_gene	CDR3nt	CDR3aa
-	TRBJ2-1	-	TRBV7-2	TGTGCCAGCAGCTTAGGAAGGTACCACAATGAGCAGTTCTTC	CASSLGRYHNEQFF
-	TRBJ2-7	few	TRBV7-9	TGTGCCAGCAGCTTACCTGACGGGGGGCCCTACGAGCAGTACTTC	CASSLPDGGPYEQYF
TRBD1	TRBJ2-7	many	TRBV28	TGTGCCAGCAGTCCAGCGGACCCGGGACAGGGTTACTCCTACGAGCAGTACTTC	CASSPADPGQGYSYEQYF
-	TRBJ1-4	many	TRBV7-2	TGTGCCAGCAGCTTAGGGCAGGGAGGGGGGGAAAAACTGTTTTTT	CASSLGQGGGEKLFF
TRBD2	TRBJ2-1	few	TRBV24-1	TGTGCCACCAGTGATTTGCTTCTAGCGGGGGGGCCTCATCCCTACAATGAGCAGTTCTTC	CATSDLLLAGGPHPYNEQFF
-	TRBJ2-2	-	TRBV9	TGTGCCAGCAGCGCCACGAGCGGGGAGCTGTTTTTT	CASSATSGELFF
-	TRBJ1-2	-	TRBV7-6	TGTGCCAGCAGCTCATTCGGGAGCTATGGCTACACCTTC	CASSSFGSYGYTF
TRBD1	TRBJ1-2	few	TRBV7-2	TGTGCCAGCAGACTTACAGGGGACGGCTACACCTTC	CASRLTGDGYTF
-	TRBJ2-2	few	TRBV24-1	TGTGCCACCAGTGTCGAGACAGTGAGAACCGGGGAGCTGTTTTTT	CATSVETVRTGELFF
TRBD2	TRBJ2-7	-	TRBV7-9	TGTGCCAGCAGTCAGCCAACTAGCGGGGGAACCTACGAGCAGTACTTC	CASSQPTSGGTYEQYF
-	TRBJ2-4	-	TRBV11-2	TGTGCCAGCAGCCTCGACAGACCTTTTACCCTAGCCAAAAACATTCAGTACTTC	CASSLDRPFTLAKNIQYF
-	TRBJ2-7	many	TRBV7-8	TGTGCCAGCAGCTTAAGGGACACAGTATCCTACGAGCAGTACTTC	CASSLRDTVSYEQYF
-	TRBJ2-1	few	TRBV6-1	TGTGCCAGCAGTCAATTTCCCGGGACTCTATACAATGAGCAGTTCTTC	CASSQFPGTLYNEQFF
-	TRBJ1-1	many	TRBV28	TGTGCCAGCAGTTCTACAGGGAAGGGAACTGAAGCTTTCTTT	CASSSTGKGTEAFF
-	TRBJ2-5	few	TRBV5-6	TGTGCCAGCAGTCAACAGGGAGTTCAAGAGACCCAGTACTTC	CASSQQGVQETQYF
-	TRBJ2-3	few	TRBV5-1	TGCGCCAGCAGCTTGGTTGGGGTTTGGGTCCCCACAGATACGCAGTATTTT	CASSLVGVWVPTDTQYF
-	TRBJ2-5	few	TRBV29-1	TGCAGCGTTGGAGACGCGGGGCCACAAGAGACCCAGTACTTC	CSVGDAGPQETQYF
TRBD1	TRBJ2-1	-	TRBV6-2/TRBV6-3	TGTGCCAGCAGTTACCCTGACAGGGCAGATGAGCAGTTCTTC	CASSYPDRADEQFF
-	TRBJ1-1	-	TRBV7-9	TGTGCCAGCAGCTTATCTTACGCTGAAGCTTTCTTT	CASSLSYAEAFF
TRBD1	TRBJ1-6	few	TRBV4-3	TGCGCCAGCAGCCACGGACAGGGACGTAATTCACCCCTCCACTTT	CASSHGQGRNSPLHF
-	TRBJ1-6	-	TRBV28	TGTGCCAGCAGAGGGGAGGAGGAACTTAATTCACCCCTCCACTTT	CASRGEEELNSPLHF
-	TRBJ2-3	few	TRBV28	TGTGCCAGCAGTTTTAGGGACAACACAGATACGCAGTATTTT	CASSFRDNTDTQYF
-	TRBJ1-1	few	TRBV6-2/TRBV6-3	TGTGCCAGCACCCTCACCCCAACAGGGACTGAAGCTTTCTTT	CASTLTPTGTEAFF
TRBD1	TRBJ1-2	-	TRBV7-2	TGTGCCAGCAGCTTAAACTTGGACAGGAACTATGGCTACACCTTC	CASSLNLDRNYGYTF
-	TRBJ2-1	few	TRBV7-9	TGTGCCAGCAGCTTACTCGGGTACATTGAGCAGTTCTTC	CASSLLGYIEQFF
-	TRBJ1-2	few	TRBV6-2/TRBV6-3	TGTGCCAGCAGTTACCAACATTCGAACTATGGCTACACCTTC	CASSYQHSNYGYTF
TRBD1	TRBJ1-1	few	TRBV7-6	TGTGCCAGCAGCGCTGACAGGGGTCCCCCTGAAGCTTTCTTT	CASSADRGPPEAFF
-	TRBJ2-7	few	TRBV7-8	TGTGCCAGCAGCTTCGGACAGAGGTACGAGCAGTACTTC	CASSFGQRYEQYF
TRBD1	TRBJ2-3	-	TRBV27	TGTGCCAGCAGTTGGACAGGGACAGATACGCAGTATTTT	CASSWTGTDTQYF
TRBD2	TRBJ2-5	few	TRBV28	TGTGCCAGCAGTTTAGCTAGCGGGGGTTACCAAGAGACCCAGTACTTC	CASSLASGGYQETQYF
-	TRBJ1-1	few	TRBV4-1	TGCGCCAGCAGCCAAGATCCAGTCAACACTGAAGCTTTCTTT	CASSQDPVNTEAFF
TRBD1	TRBJ2-7	-	TRBV5-1	TGCGCCAGCAGCTTGACCTCCGGGACAGGGGCCTACGAGCAGTACTTC	CASSLTSGTGAYEQYF
-	TRBJ2-1	-	TRBV12-3/TRBV12-4	TGTGCCAGCAGTTTCCGGGGCCCGAATGAGCAGTTCTTC	CASSFRGPNEQFF
-	TRBJ2-1	few	TRBV12-3/TRBV12-4	TGTGCCACGGGGGCCTCCTACAATGAGCAGTTCTTC	CATGASYNEQFF
-	TRBJ2-2	few	TRBV6-2/TRBV6-3	TGTGCCACCGGGACCTTGAACACCGGGGAGCTGTTTTTT	CATGTLNTGELFF
-	TRBJ1-6	-	TRBV5-6	TGTGCCAGCAGCTTGGAAGCAGGCTATAATTCACCCCTCCACTTT	CASSLEAGYNSPLHF
-	TRBJ2-7	-	TRBV7-3	TGTGCCAGCAGCCCCGACGCAGAGGAGGGGCCGGGGGTATACGAGCAGTACTTC	CASSPDAEEGPGVYEQYF
TRBD1	TRBJ1-1	-	TRBV29-1	TGCAGCGTTTCCTGGGACAGCCTGAACACTGAAGCTTTCTTT	CSVSWDSLNTEAFF
-	TRBJ2-7	few	TRBV11-2	TGTGCCAGCAGCTTAGATCTAGGGTGGTCCTACGAGCAGTACTTC	CASSLDLGWSYEQYF
-	TRBJ1-5	few	TRBV19	TGTGCCAGTAGTAAAAGGGAGGGCGGTCAGCCCCAGCATTTT	CASSKREGGQPQHF
-	TRBJ1-5	-	TRBV6-5	TGTGCCCGCAGTTCTCAGACAGGTCAGCCCCAGCATTTT	CARSSQTGQPQHF